This T cell receptor (beta chain) was obtained from a study of T-cell memory formation after mild COVID-19. Study as a whole: There were largely donor-specific TCR clusters.

This clonotype was seen more than once but under ten times. From the 5' RACE reads, TCRdb called clonotypes with MiXCR, one entry per CDR3 protein. In the table there are roughly 150,000 distinct CDR3 sequences, approximately 15% of which are singletons. The TCR sequence derives from an adult woman who had mild COVID-19 (a few samples of this study predate the infection). Cell type and time point are not known. Sequencing was performed on PBMCs or a T cell subset sorted from them (not recorded which).

This chain's CDR3 is CASSMSGTGDYEQYF. CDR3 nucleotide sequence: TGTGCCAGTAGTATGTCCGGGACAGGGGACTACGAGCAGTACTTC. The chain employs TRBV19 and TRBJ2-7, with TRBD1 identical over 10 bases. CDR1 and CDR2 from the germline V gene are LNHDA and SQIVND (reference sequence). The CDR3 contains 15 residues. V lost 3 bases, J lost 3 bases, and 5 bases stayed unmatched.